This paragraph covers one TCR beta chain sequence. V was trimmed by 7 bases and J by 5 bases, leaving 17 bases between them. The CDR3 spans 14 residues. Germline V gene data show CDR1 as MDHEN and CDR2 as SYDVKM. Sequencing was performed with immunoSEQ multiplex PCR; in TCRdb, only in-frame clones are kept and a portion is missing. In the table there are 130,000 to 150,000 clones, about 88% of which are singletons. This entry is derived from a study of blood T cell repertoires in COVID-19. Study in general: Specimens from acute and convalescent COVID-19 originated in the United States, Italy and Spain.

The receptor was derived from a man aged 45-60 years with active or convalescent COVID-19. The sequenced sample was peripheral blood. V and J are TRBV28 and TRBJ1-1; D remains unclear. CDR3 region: CASIRPSGRTEAFF. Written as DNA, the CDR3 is TGTGCCAGCATCCGCCCCTCAGGAAGAACTGAAGCTTTCTTT.